Listed below are T cell receptor beta chains from one sample, sequenced in a study of regulatory T cells in long-lasting Graves disease. Each CDR3 protein gets one entry after TCRdb re-called the multiplex PCR reads with MiXCR. This sample has approximately 540,000 distinct CDR3 sequences, with about 12% found just once. This same sample was also taken into another study, of T cells in Graves' hyperthyroidism and ophthalmopathy.

The source was peripheral blood mononuclear cells (PBMCs), collected at new diagnosis, from a patient treated with antithyroid drugs. Every receptor here comes from a woman younger than 45 with Graves disease. The CDR3 runs from the conserved cysteine through the conserved F or W. Each record gives: J gene, clone size, D gene, V gene, CDR3 length, CDR3 DNA, CDR3 protein. A D gene is named only where the DNA matches it firmly. Clone size is shown for a subset of rows, as once, few, many or a class of expanded clone.

J: TRBJ2-1; size: many; D: -; V: TRBV3-1; length: 15; DNA: TGTGCCAGCAGCCAAGGGGGACTCATGTTCAATGAGCAGTTCTTC; CDR3: CASSQGGLMFNEQFF
J: TRBJ2-1; size: many; D: -; V: TRBV3-1; length: 14; DNA: TGTGCCAGCAGCCAAGACGTATCTGCGCGTGAGCAGTTCTTC; CDR3: CASSQDVSAREQFF
J: TRBJ2-5; size: many; D: -; V: TRBV12-3/TRBV12-4; length: 13; DNA: TGTGCCAGCTCCGGGCAGGCAGGGGAGACCCAGTACTTC; CDR3: CASSGQAGETQYF
J: TRBJ2-7; size: many; D: -; V: TRBV7-2; length: 18; DNA: TGTGCCAGCAGCTTAGCGTTTACGACGACAGGCCGCTCCTACGAGCAGTACTTC; CDR3: CASSLAFTTTGRSYEQYF
J: TRBJ2-1; size: many; D: -; V: TRBV30; length: 14; DNA: TGTGCCTGGAGTGTTGCGGGATTGAAGAATGAGCAGTTCTTC; CDR3: CAWSVAGLKNEQFF
J: TRBJ1-4; size: -; D: -; V: TRBV5-1; length: 14; DNA: TGCGCCAGCAGCCCGGACGGATTAAATGAAAAACTGTTTTTT; CDR3: CASSPDGLNEKLFF
J: TRBJ2-1; size: many; D: TRBD1; V: TRBV6-2/TRBV6-3; length: 17; DNA: TGTGCCAGCAGATCTCGACAGGGGGCAGAACTACTCAATGAGCAGTTCTTC; CDR3: CASRSRQGAELLNEQFF
J: TRBJ2-3; size: few; D: -; V: TRBV7-9; length: 13; DNA: TGTGCCAGCAGCTTACCATCAGTAGATACGCAGTATTTT; CDR3: CASSLPSVDTQYF
J: TRBJ2-1; size: many; D: TRBD2; V: TRBV27; length: 18; DNA: TGTGCCAGCAGTTTATCTAGCGGGAGTGCGTTCTTCTACAATGAGCAGTTCTTC; CDR3: CASSLSSGSAFFYNEQFF
J: TRBJ1-4; size: many; D: -; V: TRBV18; length: 16; DNA: TGTGCCAGCTCACCCACCCCGGGACAAGAGGATGAAAAACTGTTTTTT; CDR3: CASSPTPGQEDEKLFF
J: TRBJ1-1; size: -; D: TRBD1; V: TRBV7-9; length: 13; DNA: TGTGCCAGCAGCCCCGGGACAGCCCTTGAAGCTTTCTTT; CDR3: CASSPGTALEAFF
J: TRBJ1-1; size: many; D: -; V: TRBV27; length: 14; DNA: TGTGCCGCTTCGCGTTACGGGCTAGGAACTGAAGCTTTCTTT; CDR3: CAASRYGLGTEAFF
J: TRBJ2-5; size: many; D: -; V: TRBV6-1; length: 13; DNA: TGTGCCAGCACCATAACAGGGTTCGAGACCCAGTACTTC; CDR3: CASTITGFETQYF
J: TRBJ1-2; size: many; D: -; V: TRBV4-1; length: 15; DNA: TGCGCCAGCAGCCTTCGACAGGCCCGGTTTAATGGCTACACCTTC; CDR3: CASSLRQARFNGYTF
J: TRBJ1-1; size: few; D: -; V: TRBV29-1; length: 15; DNA: TGCAGCGTTGCTTCTCGACGGGCCTTGAACACTGAAGCTTTCTTT; CDR3: CSVASRRALNTEAFF
J: TRBJ1-5; size: many; D: -; V: TRBV2; length: 13; DNA: TGTGCCAGCAGTGAAGTCAGCTATCAGCCCCAGCATTTT; CDR3: CASSEVSYQPQHF
J: TRBJ2-5; size: few; D: TRBD2; V: TRBV28; length: 15; DNA: TGTGCCAGCAGTCCCCTAGCGGGAGGGTACGGGACCCAGTACTTC; CDR3: CASSPLAGGYGTQYF
J: TRBJ2-7; size: many; D: -; V: TRBV7-2; length: 17; DNA: TGTGCCAGCAGCTTAAGTCCCCCGTACCGTTCCCCCTACGAGCAGTACTTC; CDR3: CASSLSPPYRSPYEQYF
J: TRBJ1-1; size: many; D: TRBD1; V: TRBV6-2/TRBV6-3; length: 15; DNA: TGTGCCAGCAGCGATCACGGGACAGGGGTATCTGAAGCTTTCTTT; CDR3: CASSDHGTGVSEAFF
J: TRBJ2-1; size: many; D: -; V: TRBV9; length: 15; DNA: TGTGCCAGCAGCGGGCGCCCCTCTGACTACAATGAGCAGTTCTTC; CDR3: CASSGRPSDYNEQFF
J: TRBJ2-1; size: many; D: -; V: TRBV18; length: 15; DNA: TGTGCCAGCTCCAACACGTTCGGAGCCTACAATGAGCAGTTCTTC; CDR3: CASSNTFGAYNEQFF
J: TRBJ2-3; size: many; D: -; V: TRBV29-1; length: 13; DNA: TGCAGCGTTGAAGGGGATCCCACAGATACGCAGTATTTT; CDR3: CSVEGDPTDTQYF
J: TRBJ2-2; size: many; D: -; V: TRBV2; length: 16; DNA: TGTGCCAGCAGAGGCGTGGAACAGGTTTACACCGGGGAGCTGTTTTTT; CDR3: CASRGVEQVYTGELFF
J: TRBJ1-2; size: once; D: -; V: TRBV11-2; length: 15; DNA: TGTGCCAGCAGCCAAGGGGTGGGGGCTAACTATGGCTACACCTTC; CDR3: CASSQGVGANYGYTF
J: TRBJ2-5; size: many; D: -; V: TRBV2; length: 16; DNA: TGTGCCAGCAGTGAGACGAGGGTCCTAGAGGGAGAGACCCAGTACTTC; CDR3: CASSETRVLEGETQYF
J: TRBJ2-7; size: -; D: TRBD1; V: TRBV14; length: 16; DNA: TGTGCCAGCAGCCAGACACAGGGGAGAGGCTCCTACGAGCAGTACTTC; CDR3: CASSQTQGRGSYEQYF
J: TRBJ1-2; size: many; D: -; V: TRBV19; length: 13; DNA: TGTGCCAGTAGTGGGACGCGGAACTATGGCTACACCTTC; CDR3: CASSGTRNYGYTF
J: TRBJ1-3; size: many; D: -; V: TRBV30; length: 13; DNA: TGTGCCTGGAGTTCCATTCAGGGAAACACCATATATTTT; CDR3: CAWSSIQGNTIYF
J: TRBJ1-4; size: many; D: -; V: TRBV29-1; length: 12; DNA: TGCAGCGTTTGGGAAACTAATGAAAAACTGTTTTTT; CDR3: CSVWETNEKLFF
J: TRBJ2-7; size: few; D: TRBD2; V: TRBV12-3/TRBV12-4; length: 14; DNA: TGTGCCAGCAGTCGGGGCGGGAGGGCGTACGAGCAGTACTTC; CDR3: CASSRGGRAYEQYF
J: TRBJ1-1; size: many; D: TRBD1; V: TRBV20-1; length: 15; DNA: TGCAGTGCTAGAGATCAGGGGACAGCGAACACTGAAGCTTTCTTT; CDR3: CSARDQGTANTEAFF
J: TRBJ2-7; size: many; D: -; V: TRBV28; length: 12; DNA: TGTGCCAGCAGGGTAACTAGTGCCGAGCAGTACTTC; CDR3: CASRVTSAEQYF
J: TRBJ2-1; size: many; D: -; V: TRBV28; length: 14; DNA: TGTGCCAGCAGAATGGAGGGGAGGATCAATGAGCAGTTCTTC; CDR3: CASRMEGRINEQFF
J: TRBJ1-2; size: many; D: -; V: TRBV19; length: 13; DNA: TGTGCCAGTAGCCGCAGGGTAAACTATGGCTACACCTTC; CDR3: CASSRRVNYGYTF
J: TRBJ1-1; size: many; D: TRBD1; V: TRBV18; length: 14; DNA: TGTGCCAGCTCACCGGACAGGGCTAACTTAGAAGCTTTCTTT; CDR3: CASSPDRANLEAFF
J: TRBJ2-1; size: -; D: -; V: TRBV20-1; length: 17; DNA: TGCAGTGCTAGAGATTACAATCGCAGGGGCTCCTACAATGAGCAGTTCTTC; CDR3: CSARDYNRRGSYNEQFF
J: TRBJ1-5; size: many; D: -; V: TRBV12-3/TRBV12-4; length: 14; DNA: TGTGCCAGCACCCTTGACAGAAATAATCAGCCCCAGCATTTT; CDR3: CASTLDRNNQPQHF
J: TRBJ1-1; size: many; D: -; V: TRBV10-2; length: 13; DNA: TGCGCCAGCGAACTATCAGGGAACACTGAAGCTTTCTTT; CDR3: CASELSGNTEAFF
J: TRBJ1-1; size: many; D: TRBD1; V: TRBV24-1; length: 16; DNA: TGTGCCACCAGTGATTCCCCGGGACAGGGTGTCGCCGAAGCTTTCTTT; CDR3: CATSDSPGQGVAEAFF
J: TRBJ2-3; size: few; D: -; V: TRBV25-1; length: 14; DNA: TGTGCCAGCAGTGAACCTACTAGCACAGATACGCAGTATTTT; CDR3: CASSEPTSTDTQYF
J: TRBJ1-1; size: many; D: TRBD1; V: TRBV4-1; length: 14; DNA: TGCGCCAGCAGCCAAACAGGGGGGAACACTGAAGCTTTCTTT; CDR3: CASSQTGGNTEAFF
J: TRBJ2-1; size: -; D: -; V: TRBV7-6; length: 13; DNA: TGTGCCAGCAGCTCTCTAGGTCCTCGGGAGCAGTTCTTC; CDR3: CASSSLGPREQFF
J: TRBJ2-1; size: few; D: -; V: TRBV20-1; length: 11; DNA: TGCAGTGCTAGAGGAAACAATGAGCAGTTCTTC; CDR3: CSARGNNEQFF
J: TRBJ2-7; size: -; D: TRBD2; V: TRBV5-6; length: 15; DNA: TGTGCCAGCAGCGCAATCGGGACTAGCCGTTACGAGCAGTACTTC; CDR3: CASSAIGTSRYEQYF
J: TRBJ1-4; size: -; D: TRBD1; V: TRBV7-2; length: 15; DNA: TGTGCCAGCAGCTTCGACAGGGTTACTAATGAAAAACTGTTTTTT; CDR3: CASSFDRVTNEKLFF
J: TRBJ2-7; size: many; D: -; V: TRBV18; length: 14; DNA: TGTGCCAGCTCACCACCGGCGGGGACACGAGAGCAGTACTTC; CDR3: CASSPPAGTREQYF
J: TRBJ1-2; size: many; D: -; V: TRBV20-1; length: 12; DNA: TGCAGTGCTAGTCGGTCAGGCTATGGCTACACCTTC; CDR3: CSASRSGYGYTF
J: TRBJ2-4; size: many; D: -; V: TRBV28; length: 13; DNA: TGTGCCAGCAGTTTGCCGGGGAAAAACATTCAGTACTTC; CDR3: CASSLPGKNIQYF
J: TRBJ1-3; size: few; D: -; V: TRBV4-3; length: 17; DNA: TGCGCCAGCAGCCAAGATCCTCCAGGGGAGGCTGGAAACACCATATATTTT; CDR3: CASSQDPPGEAGNTIYF